This is a list of T cell receptor beta chains from one sample in a study of blood T cell repertoires in COVID-19. Profiled with immunoSEQ multiplex PCR; TCRdb holds only in-frame clones, not every one. This table holds about 130,000 clones, roughly four fifths found once. Sequencing input: peripheral blood. All receptors derive from a woman aged 80 or over with acute or convalescent COVID-19. Both conserved end residues are part of each CDR3. Each record gives: V gene, CDR3 length, D gene, clone size, J gene, CDR3 protein, CDR3 DNA. A D gene is named only where the DNA matches it firmly. Clone size is shown for a subset of rows, as once, few, many or a class of expanded clone.

>TRBV7-8|13|TRBD1|once|TRBJ1-1
CASSRQGVTEAFF
TGTGCCAGCAGCCGACAGGGGGTCACTGAAGCTTTCTTT
>TRBV5-1|15|TRBD1|NA|TRBJ1-2
CASSLNPTGNYGYTF
TGCGCCAGCAGCTTAAACCCGACAGGGAACTATGGCTACACCTTC
>TRBV4-1|17|NA|NA|TRBJ2-1
CASSQVPTESSYNEQFF
TGCGCCAGCAGCCAAGTCCCGACAGAGAGCTCCTACAATGAGCAGTTCTTC
>TRBV10-3|15|NA|few|TRBJ2-4
CAISERQVGENIQYF
TGTGCCATCAGTGAGAGACAGGTGGGGGAGAACATTCAGTACTTC
>TRBV7-2|16|NA|NA|TRBJ1-3
CASSSVTGYSGNTIYF
TGTGCCAGCAGCTCCGTGACAGGTTACTCTGGAAACACCATATATTTT
>TRBV5-6|12|NA|NA|TRBJ2-7
CASSRLRDEQYF
TGTGCCAGCAGCCGACTGAGGGACGAGCAGTACTTC
>TRBV19|16|TRBD1|NA|TRBJ2-1
CASSQDRGRSYNEQFF
TGTGCCAGTAGCCAGGACAGGGGACGCTCCTACAATGAGCAGTTCTTC
>TRBV7-8|14|NA|once|TRBJ1-1
CASSPGGGSTEAFF
TGTGCCAGCAGCCCCGGGGGGGGCTCCACTGAAGCTTTCTTT
>TRBV7-3|16|TRBD2|few|TRBJ2-1
CASSQMSSGERNEQFF
TGTGCCAGCAGCCAAATGAGTAGCGGGGAACGAAATGAGCAGTTCTTC
>TRBV7-8|15|TRBD1|NA|TRBJ2-7
CASSLYGQGAYEQYF
TGTGCCAGCAGCTTATATGGGCAGGGGGCCTACGAGCAGTACTTC
>TRBV6-5|12|NA|NA|TRBJ1-2
CASSLYSYGYTF
TGTGCCAGCAGTCTCTACAGCTATGGCTACACCTTC
>TRBV6-1|15|NA|NA|TRBJ1-4
CASSDYGRGNEKLFF
TGTGCCAGCAGTGATTACGGTCGGGGTAATGAAAAACTGTTTTTT